This TCR beta chain was recorded in a study of T cells after yellow fever vaccination. This clonotype has at least ten counts. Germline lookup yields CDR1 LGHDT and CDR2 YNNKEL (reference sequence). The CDR3 extends over 13 amino acids. The V gene end was trimmed by 4 bases and the J gene end by 7 bases; junction bases not matched to a gene: 4. TCRdb re-derived calls from the 5' RACE reads in MiXCR, one entry per CDR3 protein. The table lists under 15,000 distinct CDR3 sequences, under 6.5% of them singletons. This TCR was recovered from a man aged 25 to 40 who received the YFV17D yellow fever vaccine. Source: PBMCs, either bulk or a sorted T-cell subset (CD4+, CD8+, memory, or dextramer-sorted; not recorded which), taken on the day of the yellow fever booster vaccination. The chain combines TRBV3-1 with TRBJ2-5; the match to TRBD1 covers 9 bases. CDR3 residues: CASSPRQGGTQYF. The CDR3 DNA reads TGTGCCAGCAGCCCAAGACAGGGGGGGACCCAGTACTTC.